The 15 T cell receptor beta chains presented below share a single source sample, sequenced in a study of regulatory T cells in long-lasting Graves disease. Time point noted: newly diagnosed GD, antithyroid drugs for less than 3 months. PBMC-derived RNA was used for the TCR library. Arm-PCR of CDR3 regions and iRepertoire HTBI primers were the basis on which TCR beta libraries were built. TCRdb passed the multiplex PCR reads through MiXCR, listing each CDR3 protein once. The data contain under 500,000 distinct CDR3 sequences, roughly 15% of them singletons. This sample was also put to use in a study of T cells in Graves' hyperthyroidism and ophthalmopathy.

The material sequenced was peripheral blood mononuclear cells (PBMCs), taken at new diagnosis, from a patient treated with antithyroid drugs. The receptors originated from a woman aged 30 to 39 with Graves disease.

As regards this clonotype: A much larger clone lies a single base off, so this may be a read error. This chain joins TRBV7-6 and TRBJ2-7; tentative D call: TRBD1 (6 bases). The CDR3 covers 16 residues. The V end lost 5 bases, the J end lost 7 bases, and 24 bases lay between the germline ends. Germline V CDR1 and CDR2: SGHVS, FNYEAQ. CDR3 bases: TGTGCCAGCAGCCCAAGGGACCTCGTTGGGGGCAATGAGCAGTACTTC. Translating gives CASSPRDLVGGNEQYF.

The CDR3 nucleotides read TGTGCCAGCAGCCAAGATATCGCCATGGGACTTAGCGGGGTCACAGATACGCAGTATTTT. Translation: CASSQDIAMGLSGVTDTQYF. This rearrangement joins TRBV14 to TRBJ2-3; 8 bases map to TRBD2. The CDR3 is made up of 20 amino acids. V shed 0 bases, J shed 2 bases, and the junction held 16 bases outside the gene matches. The germline CDR1 and CDR2 sequences are SGHDN and FVKESK. Complete variable domain (other parts from reference TRBV14 and TRBJ2-3): EAGVTQFPSHSVIEKGQTVTLRCDPISGHDNLYWYRRVMGKEIKFLLHFVKESKQDESGMPNNRFLAERTGGTYSTLKVQPAELEDSGVYFCASSQDIAMGLSGVTDTQYFGPGTRLTVL.

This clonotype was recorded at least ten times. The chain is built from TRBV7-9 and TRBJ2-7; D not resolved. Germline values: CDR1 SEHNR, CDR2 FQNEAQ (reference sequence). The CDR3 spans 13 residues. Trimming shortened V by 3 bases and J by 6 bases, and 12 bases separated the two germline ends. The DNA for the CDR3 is TGTGCCAGCAGCTTTCAGAGGATGGGCGAGCAGTACTTC. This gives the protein CASSFQRMGEQYF.

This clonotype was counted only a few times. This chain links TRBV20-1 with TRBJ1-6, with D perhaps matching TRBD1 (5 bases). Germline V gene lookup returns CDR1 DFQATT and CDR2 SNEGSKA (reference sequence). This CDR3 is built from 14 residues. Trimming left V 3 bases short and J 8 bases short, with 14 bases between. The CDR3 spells CSASKGPMDSPLHF. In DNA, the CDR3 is TGCAGTGCTAGTAAGGGGCCGATGGATTCACCCCTCCACTTT.

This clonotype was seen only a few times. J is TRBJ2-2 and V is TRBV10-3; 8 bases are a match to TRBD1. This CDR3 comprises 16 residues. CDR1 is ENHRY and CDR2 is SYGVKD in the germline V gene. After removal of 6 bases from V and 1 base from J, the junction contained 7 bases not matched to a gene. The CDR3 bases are TGTGCCATCAGCGGGGCCGGGACAGGGAACACCGGGGAGCTGTTTTTT. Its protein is CAISGAGTGNTGELFF.

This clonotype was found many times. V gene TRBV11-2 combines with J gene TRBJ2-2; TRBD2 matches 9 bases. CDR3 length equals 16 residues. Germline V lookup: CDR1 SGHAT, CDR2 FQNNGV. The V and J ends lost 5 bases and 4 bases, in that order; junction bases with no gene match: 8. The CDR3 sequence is CASSPRLADTTGELFF. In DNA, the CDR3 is TGTGCCAGCAGCCCTCGACTAGCGGATACCACCGGGGAGCTGTTTTTT.

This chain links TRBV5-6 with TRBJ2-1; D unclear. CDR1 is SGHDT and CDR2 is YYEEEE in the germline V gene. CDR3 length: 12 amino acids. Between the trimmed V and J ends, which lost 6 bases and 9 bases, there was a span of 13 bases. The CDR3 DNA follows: TGTGCCAGCAACCGCGAGGAGCCTGAGCAGTTCTTC. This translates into CASNREEPEQFF.

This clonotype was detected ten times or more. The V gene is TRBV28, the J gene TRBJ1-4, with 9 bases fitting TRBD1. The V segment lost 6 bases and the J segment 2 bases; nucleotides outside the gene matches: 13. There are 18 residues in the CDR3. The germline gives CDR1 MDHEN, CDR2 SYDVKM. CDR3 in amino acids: CASSQNRGRSTTNEKLFF. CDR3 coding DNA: TGTGCCAGCAGCCAAAACAGGGGGCGAAGCACTACTAATGAAAAACTGTTTTTT.

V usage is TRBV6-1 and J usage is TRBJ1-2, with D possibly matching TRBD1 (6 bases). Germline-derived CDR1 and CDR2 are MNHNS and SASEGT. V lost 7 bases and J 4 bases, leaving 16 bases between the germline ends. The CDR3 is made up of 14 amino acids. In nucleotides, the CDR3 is TGTGCCAGCACCTCCGTAGGGGGACCCTATGGCTACACCTTC. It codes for CASTSVGGPYGYTF.

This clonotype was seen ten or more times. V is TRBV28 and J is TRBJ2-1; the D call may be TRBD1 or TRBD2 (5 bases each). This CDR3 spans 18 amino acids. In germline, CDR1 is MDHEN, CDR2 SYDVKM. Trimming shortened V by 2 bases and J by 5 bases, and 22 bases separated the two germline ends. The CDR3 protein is CASSLRDRGLADDNEQFF. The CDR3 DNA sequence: TGTGCCAGCAGTTTACGCGATCGGGGCCTAGCAGACGACAATGAGCAGTTCTTC.

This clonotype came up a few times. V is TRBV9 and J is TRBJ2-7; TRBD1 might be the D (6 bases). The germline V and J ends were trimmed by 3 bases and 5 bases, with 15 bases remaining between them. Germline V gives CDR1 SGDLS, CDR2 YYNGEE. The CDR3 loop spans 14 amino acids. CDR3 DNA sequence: TGTGCCAGCAGCGCACAAGAGGGGGACAACGAGCAGTACTTC. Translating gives CASSAQEGDNEQYF.

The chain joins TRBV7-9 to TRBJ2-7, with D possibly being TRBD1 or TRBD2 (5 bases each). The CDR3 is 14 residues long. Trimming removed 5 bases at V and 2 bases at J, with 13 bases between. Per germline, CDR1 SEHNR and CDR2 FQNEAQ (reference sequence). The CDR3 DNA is TGTGCCAGCAGCGGGGACCTCCCAACCTACGAGCAGTACTTC. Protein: CASSGDLPTYEQYF.

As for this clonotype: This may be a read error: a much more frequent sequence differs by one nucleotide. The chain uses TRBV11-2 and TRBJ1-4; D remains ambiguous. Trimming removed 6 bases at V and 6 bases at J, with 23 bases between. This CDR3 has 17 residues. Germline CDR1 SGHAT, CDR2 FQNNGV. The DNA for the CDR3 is TGTGCCAGCAGGTCTCTCCGGAAGGGAGTCCCTGATGAAAAACTGTTTTTT. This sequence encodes CASRSLRKGVPDEKLFF.

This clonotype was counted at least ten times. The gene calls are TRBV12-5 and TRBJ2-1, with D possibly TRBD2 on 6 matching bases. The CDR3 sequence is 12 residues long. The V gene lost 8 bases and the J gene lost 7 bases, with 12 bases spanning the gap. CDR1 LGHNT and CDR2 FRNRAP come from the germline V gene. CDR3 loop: CASSGLANEQFF. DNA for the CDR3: TGTGCTAGTTCGGGCCTAGCGAATGAGCAGTTCTTC.

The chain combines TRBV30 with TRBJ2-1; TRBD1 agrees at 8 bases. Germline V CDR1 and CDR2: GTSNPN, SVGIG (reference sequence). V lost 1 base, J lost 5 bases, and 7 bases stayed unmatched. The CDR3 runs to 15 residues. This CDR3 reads CAWSGLTGDNNEQFF. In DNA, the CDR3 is TGTGCCTGGAGTGGTTTGACAGGGGATAACAATGAGCAGTTCTTC.